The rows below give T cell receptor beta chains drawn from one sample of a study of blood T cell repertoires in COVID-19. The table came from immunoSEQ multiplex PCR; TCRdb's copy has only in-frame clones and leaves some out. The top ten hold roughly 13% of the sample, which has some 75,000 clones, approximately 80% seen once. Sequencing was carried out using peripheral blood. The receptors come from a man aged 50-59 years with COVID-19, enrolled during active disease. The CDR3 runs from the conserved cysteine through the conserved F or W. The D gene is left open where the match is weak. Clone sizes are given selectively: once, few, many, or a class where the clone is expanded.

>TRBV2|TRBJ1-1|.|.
TGTGCCAGTACCGGTGGCACTGAAGCTTTCTTT
CASTGGTEAFF
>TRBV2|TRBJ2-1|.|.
TGTGCCAGCAGTGATCTCCGCAGCAATGAGCAGTTCTTC
CASSDLRSNEQFF
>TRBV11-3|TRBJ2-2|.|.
TGTGCCAGCAGCGGACGGACAGTCACCGGGGAGCTGTTTTTT
CASSGRTVTGELFF
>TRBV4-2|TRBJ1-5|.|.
TGTGCCAGCAGCCTCGTCGGGGGGCACAATCAGCCCCAGCATTTT
CASSLVGGHNQPQHF
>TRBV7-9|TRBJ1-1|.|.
TGTGCCAGCTCTCAAGGGGGCACTGAAGCTTTCTTT
CASSQGGTEAFF
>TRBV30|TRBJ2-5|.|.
TGTGCCTGGAGTGTCACAAAGGCAGGGGAGACCCAGTACTTC
CAWSVTKAGETQYF
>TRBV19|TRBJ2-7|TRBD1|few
TGTGCCAGTAGTAAGACAGGGTGGGGAACCTACGAGCAGTACTTC
CASSKTGWGTYEQYF
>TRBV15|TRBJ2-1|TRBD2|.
TGTGCCACCAGCATTCTGTCTAGCGGCACCTACAATGAGCAGTTCTTC
CATSILSSGTYNEQFF
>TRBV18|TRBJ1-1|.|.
TGTGCCAGCTCATTAAGTAGGGCGGGTAGCACTGAAGCTTTCTTT
CASSLSRAGSTEAFF
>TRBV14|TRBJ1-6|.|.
TGTGCCAGCAGCTTACGGACCTGGGGCTCACCCCTCCACTTT
CASSLRTWGSPLHF
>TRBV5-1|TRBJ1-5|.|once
TGCGCCAGCAGCCCAGGACAGCAGGGTCAGCCCCAGCATTTT
CASSPGQQGQPQHF
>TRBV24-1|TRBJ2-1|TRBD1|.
TGTGCCACCAGTGATCCGGGACAGGGATCCTACAATGAGCAGTTCTTC
CATSDPGQGSYNEQFF
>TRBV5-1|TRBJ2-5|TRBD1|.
TGCGCCAGCAGCTCTTTGGGGGACAGGGAGTCGGAGACCCAGTACTTC
CASSSLGDRESETQYF
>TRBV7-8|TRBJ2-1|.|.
TGTGCCAGCAGACCTATGATTCTCAATGAGCAGTTCTTC
CASRPMILNEQFF
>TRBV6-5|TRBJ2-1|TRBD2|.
TGTGCCAGCTCCCGGCGGCTAGCGGGAGCGAACGAGCAGTTCTTC
CASSRRLAGANEQFF
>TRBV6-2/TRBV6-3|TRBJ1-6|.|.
TGTGCCAGCAGTTACGAGAAAAGGAGTAATTCACCCCTCCACTTT
CASSYEKRSNSPLHF
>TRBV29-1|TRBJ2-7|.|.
TGCAGCGTTGCTAGAACTAGCTCTATGGGAGAGCAGTACTTC
CSVARTSSMGEQYF
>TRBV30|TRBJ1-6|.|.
TGTGCCTGGAGTGTACGGCCGAGGGTTGGTTCACCCCTCCACTTT
CAWSVRPRVGSPLHF
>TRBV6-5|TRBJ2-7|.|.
TGTGCCAGCAGCGCTAGCTCCTACGAGCAGTACTTC
CASSASSYEQYF
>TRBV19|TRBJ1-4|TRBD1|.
TGTGCCAGCACAACGGGGGACAGGGGTGAAAAACTGTTTTTT
CASTTGDRGEKLFF
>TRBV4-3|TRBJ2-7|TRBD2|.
TGCGCCAGCAGCTCGTTAGCGGGAGGGCCGGGGGAGCAGTACTTC
CASSSLAGGPGEQYF
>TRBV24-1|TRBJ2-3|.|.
TGTGCCACCAGTAACTCCGAGACTAGCACAGATACGCAGTATTTT
CATSNSETSTDTQYF
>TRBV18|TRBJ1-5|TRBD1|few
TGTGCCAGCTCACCTATTGGGACAGCTAGCAATCAGCCCCAGCATTTT
CASSPIGTASNQPQHF
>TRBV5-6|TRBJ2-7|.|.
TGTGCCAGCAGCTTGTTTCAGGGAGGTTTGGGAATCTACGAGCAGTACTTC
CASSLFQGGLGIYEQYF
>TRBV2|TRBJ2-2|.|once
TGTGCCAGCAGCGTACAGGGAACCGGGGAGCTGTTTTTT
CASSVQGTGELFF
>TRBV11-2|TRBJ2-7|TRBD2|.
TGTGCCAGCAGCTTAGATGCCCCTGGGACTACCTATTCCTACGAGCAGTACTTC
CASSLDAPGTTYSYEQYF
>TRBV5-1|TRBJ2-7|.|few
TGCGCCAGCAGCAATAACTACGACGAGCAGTACTTC
CASSNNYDEQYF
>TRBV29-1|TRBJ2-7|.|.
TGCAGCGTACTCTCCGACAGCACTGTCGACGAGCAGTACTTC
CSVLSDSTVDEQYF
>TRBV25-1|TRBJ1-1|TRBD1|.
TGTGCCAGCTCGGGGGGGTTGACAGGGTTGGCTGAAGCTTTCTTT
CASSGGLTGLAEAFF
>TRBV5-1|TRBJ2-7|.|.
TGCGCCAGCAGCTTGTCGGGGACCTACGAGCAGTACTTC
CASSLSGTYEQYF
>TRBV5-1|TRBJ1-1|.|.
TGCGCCAGCAGCTTGTCAGTGGGCGCAAAAAGGACTGAAGCTTTCTTT
CASSLSVGAKRTEAFF
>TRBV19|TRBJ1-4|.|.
TGTGCCAGTAGACGAGGCGGGGTTGTTAATGAAAAACTGTTTTTT
CASRRGGVVNEKLFF
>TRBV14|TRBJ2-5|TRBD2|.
TGTGCCAGCAGCCAAGCTACCGACGCGTACGGGGGGGGGACCCAGTACTTC
CASSQATDAYGGGTQYF
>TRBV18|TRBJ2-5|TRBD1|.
TGTGCCAGCTCACCCGGACAGGGGGAGACCCAGTACTTC
CASSPGQGETQYF
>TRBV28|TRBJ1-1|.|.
TGTGCCAGCCGAGATGGGAACACTGAAGCTTTCTTT
CASRDGNTEAFF
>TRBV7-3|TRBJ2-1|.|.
TGTGCCAGCAGCTTATCCAGGGACTACAATGAGCAGTTCTTC
CASSLSRDYNEQFF
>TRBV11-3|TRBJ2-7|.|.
TGTGCCAGCAACTCCCGGAGTATGAACGGGCAGTACTTC
CASNSRSMNGQYF
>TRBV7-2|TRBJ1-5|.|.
TGTGCCAGCAGCCCCCGGGGAAGCAATCAGCCCCAGCATTTT
CASSPRGSNQPQHF
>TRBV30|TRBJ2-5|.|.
TGTGCCTATAGTGAGGGTTGGGAGACCCAGTACTTC
CAYSEGWETQYF
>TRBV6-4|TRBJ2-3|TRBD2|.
TGTGCCAGCAGTGAGGCGGGAGAGGGGCGAGATACGCAGTATTTT
CASSEAGEGRDTQYF
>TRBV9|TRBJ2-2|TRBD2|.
TGTGCCAGCGGCCCGGCTAGCGGTCCCACCGGGGAGCTGTTTTTT
CASGPASGPTGELFF
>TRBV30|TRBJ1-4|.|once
TGTGCCTGGGCGCGGCAGGGTTCTTATGAAAAACTGTTTTTT
CAWARQGSYEKLFF
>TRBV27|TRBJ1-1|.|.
TGTGCCAGCAGTTTATGGGCAGGGGAGAAGGCTTTCTTT
CASSLWAGEKAFF
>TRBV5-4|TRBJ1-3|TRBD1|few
TGTGCCAGCAGCCCGACAGGGGGCTCTGGAAACACCATATATTTT
CASSPTGGSGNTIYF
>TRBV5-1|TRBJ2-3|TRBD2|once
TGCGCCAGCAGCTTCTCTAGCGGGAGCGGAGATACGCAGTATTTT
CASSFSSGSGDTQYF